This TCR beta chain was observed in a study of blood T cell repertoires in COVID-19. Study context: Whether acute or convalescent, the COVID-19 samples came from the United States, Italy and Spain.

Data came from immunoSEQ multiplex PCR; TCRdb stores just in-frame clones and leaves some out. The sample yields 150,000 to 200,000 clones, around 88% seen once. This CDR3 is 17 amino acids long. Germline CDR1 reads KGHSH; CDR2 reads LQKENI. V was clipped by 5 bases and J by 1 base; unmatched bases: 13. The chain carries TRBV18 and TRBJ1-2; TRBD1 matches at 7 bases. The sequence came from a woman aged 25-40 years with acute or convalescent COVID-19. Sequenced material: peripheral blood. The CDR3 DNA is TGTGCCAGCTCATCGTGGCAGGGGGACGCTCTTAACTATGGCTACACCTTC. Amino acids: CASSSWQGDALNYGYTF.